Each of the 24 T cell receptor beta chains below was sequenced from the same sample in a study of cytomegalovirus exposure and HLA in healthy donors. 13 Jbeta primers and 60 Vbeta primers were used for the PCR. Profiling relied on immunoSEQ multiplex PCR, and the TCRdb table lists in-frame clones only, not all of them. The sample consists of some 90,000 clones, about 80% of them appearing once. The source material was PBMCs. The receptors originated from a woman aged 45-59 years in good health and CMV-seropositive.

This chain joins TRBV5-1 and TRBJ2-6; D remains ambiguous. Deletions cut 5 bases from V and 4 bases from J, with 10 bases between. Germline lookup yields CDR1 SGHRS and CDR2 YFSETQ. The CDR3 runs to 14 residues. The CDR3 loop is CASSPYLGANVLTF. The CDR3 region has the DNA TGCGCCAGCAGTCCGTACTTAGGGGCCAACGTCCTGACTTTC.

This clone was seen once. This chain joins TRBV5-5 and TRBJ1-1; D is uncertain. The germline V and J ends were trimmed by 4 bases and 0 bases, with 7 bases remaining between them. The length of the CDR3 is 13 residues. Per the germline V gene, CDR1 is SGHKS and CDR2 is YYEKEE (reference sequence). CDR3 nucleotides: TGTGCCAGCAGCCTCTATCTGAACACTGAAGCTTTCTTT. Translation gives CASSLYLNTEAFF.

CDR3 sequence (DNA): TGTGCCAGCAGAGACAGATCGAACACTGAAGCTTTCTTT. Translation: CASRDRSNTEAFF. This chain joins TRBV6-5 and TRBJ1-1; possibly TRBD1 for D (5 bases). CDR1 and CDR2 (germline): MNHEY, SVGAGI. Trimming took 6 bases from V and 1 from J, leaving 9 bases between them. The CDR3 loop spans 13 amino acids.

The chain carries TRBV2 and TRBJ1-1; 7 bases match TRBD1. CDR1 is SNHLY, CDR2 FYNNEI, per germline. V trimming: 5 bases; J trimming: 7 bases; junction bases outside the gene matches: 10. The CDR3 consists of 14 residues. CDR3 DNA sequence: TGTGCCAGCAGTAAGGGACAGTATGGAGGTGAAGCTTTCTTT. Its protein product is CASSKGQYGGEAFF.

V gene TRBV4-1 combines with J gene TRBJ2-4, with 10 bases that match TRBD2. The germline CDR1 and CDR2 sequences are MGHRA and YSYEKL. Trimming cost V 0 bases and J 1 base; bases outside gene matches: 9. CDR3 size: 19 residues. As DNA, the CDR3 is TGCGCCAGCAGCCAAGATGAAGCGGGGGGGCTCGAGGCCAAAAACATTCAGTACTTC. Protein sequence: CASSQDEAGGLEAKNIQYF.

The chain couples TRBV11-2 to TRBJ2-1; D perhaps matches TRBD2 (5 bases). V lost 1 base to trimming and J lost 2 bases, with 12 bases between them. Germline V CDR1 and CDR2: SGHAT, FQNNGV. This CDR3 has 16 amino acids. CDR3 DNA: TGTGCCAGCAGCTTAGGGGCCTGGGGAGCCTACAATGAGCAGTTCTTC. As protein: CASSLGAWGAYNEQFF.

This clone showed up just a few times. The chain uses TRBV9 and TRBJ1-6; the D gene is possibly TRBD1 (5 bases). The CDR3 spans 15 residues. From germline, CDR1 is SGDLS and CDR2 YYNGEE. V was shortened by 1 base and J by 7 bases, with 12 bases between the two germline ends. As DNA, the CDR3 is TGTGCCAGCAGCGTAAGCGGGGACGGCAATTCACCCCTCCACTTT. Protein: CASSVSGDGNSPLHF.

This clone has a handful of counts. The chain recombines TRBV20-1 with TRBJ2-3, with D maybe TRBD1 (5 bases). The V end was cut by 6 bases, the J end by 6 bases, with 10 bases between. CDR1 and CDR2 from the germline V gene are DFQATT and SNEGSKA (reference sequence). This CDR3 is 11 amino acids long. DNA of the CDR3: TGCAGTGCGGGGCGCTGGGATACGCAGTATTTT. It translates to CSAGRWDTQYF.

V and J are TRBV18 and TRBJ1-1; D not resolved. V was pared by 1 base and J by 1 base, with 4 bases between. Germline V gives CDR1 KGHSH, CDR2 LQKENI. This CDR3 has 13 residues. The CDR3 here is CASSPQQNTEAFF. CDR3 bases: TGTGCCAGCTCACCACAGCAGAACACTGAAGCTTTCTTT.

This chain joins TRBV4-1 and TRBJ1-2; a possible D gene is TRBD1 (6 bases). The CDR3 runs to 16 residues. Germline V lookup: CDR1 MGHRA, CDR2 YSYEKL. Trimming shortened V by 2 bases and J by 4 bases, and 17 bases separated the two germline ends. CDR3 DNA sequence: TGCGCCAGCAGCCAACTAAAGGACAGTCTTCTCTATGGCTACACCTTC. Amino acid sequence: CASSQLKDSLLYGYTF.

CDR3 nucleotide sequence: TGCGCCAGCAGCCGAGGAGAGAACACTGAAGCTTTCTTT. Protein sequence: CASSRGENTEAFF. The gene calls are TRBV5-1 and TRBJ1-1; no clear D gene. In germline, CDR1 is SGHRS, CDR2 YFSETQ. V was pared by 4 bases and J by 1 base, with 8 bases between. CDR3 size: 13 residues.

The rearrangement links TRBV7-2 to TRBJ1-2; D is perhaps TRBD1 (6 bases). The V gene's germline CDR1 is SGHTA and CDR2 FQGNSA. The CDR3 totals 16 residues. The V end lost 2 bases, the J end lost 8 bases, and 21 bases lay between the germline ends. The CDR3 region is CASSLRRQAPGWGYTF. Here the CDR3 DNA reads TGTGCCAGCAGCTTACGTAGACAGGCCCCGGGGTGGGGCTACACCTTC.

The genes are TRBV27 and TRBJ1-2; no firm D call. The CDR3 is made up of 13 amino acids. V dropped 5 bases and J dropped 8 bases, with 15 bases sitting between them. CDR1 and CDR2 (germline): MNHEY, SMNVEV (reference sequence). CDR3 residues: CASSPDIFGGYTF. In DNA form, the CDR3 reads TGTGCCAGCAGTCCCGACATTTTTGGAGGCTACACCTTC.

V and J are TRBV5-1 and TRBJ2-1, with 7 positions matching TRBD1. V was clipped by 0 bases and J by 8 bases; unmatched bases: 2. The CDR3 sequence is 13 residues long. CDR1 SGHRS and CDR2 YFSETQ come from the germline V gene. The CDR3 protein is CASSLGQGDEQFF. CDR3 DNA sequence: TGCGCCAGCAGCTTGGGGCAGGGGGATGAGCAGTTCTTC.

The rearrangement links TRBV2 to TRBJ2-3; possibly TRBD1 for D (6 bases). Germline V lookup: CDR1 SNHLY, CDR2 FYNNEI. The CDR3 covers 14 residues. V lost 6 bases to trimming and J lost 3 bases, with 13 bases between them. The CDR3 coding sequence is TGTGCCAGCAGCAGCTTCAGGGGAACAGATACGCAGTATTTT. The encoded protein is CASSSFRGTDTQYF. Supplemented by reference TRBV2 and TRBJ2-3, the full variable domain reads EPEVTQTPSHQVTQMGQEVILRCVPISNHLYFYWYRQILGQKVEFLVSFYNNEISEKSEIFDDQFSVERPDGSNFTLKIRSTKLEDSAMYFCASSSFRGTDTQYFGPGTRLTVL.

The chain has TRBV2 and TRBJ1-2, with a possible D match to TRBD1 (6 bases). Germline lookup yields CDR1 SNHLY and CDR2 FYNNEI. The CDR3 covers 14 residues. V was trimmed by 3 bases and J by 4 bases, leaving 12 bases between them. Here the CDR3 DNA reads TGTGCCAGCAGTGAGTCCGGACAGATCTATGGCTACACCTTC. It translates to CASSESGQIYGYTF.

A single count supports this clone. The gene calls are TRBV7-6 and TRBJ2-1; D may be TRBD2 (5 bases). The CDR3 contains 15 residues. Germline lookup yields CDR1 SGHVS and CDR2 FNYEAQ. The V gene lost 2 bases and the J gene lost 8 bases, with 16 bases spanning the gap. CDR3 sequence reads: CASSLSRLGSDEQFF. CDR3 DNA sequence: TGTGCCAGCAGCTTATCGCGTCTTGGGAGCGATGAGCAGTTCTTC.

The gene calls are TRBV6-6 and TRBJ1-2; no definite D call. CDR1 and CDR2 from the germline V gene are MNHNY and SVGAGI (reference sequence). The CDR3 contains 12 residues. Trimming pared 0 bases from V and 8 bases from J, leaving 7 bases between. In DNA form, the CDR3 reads TGTGCCAGCAGTTACTCGGACTTAGGCTACACCTTC. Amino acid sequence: CASSYSDLGYTF.

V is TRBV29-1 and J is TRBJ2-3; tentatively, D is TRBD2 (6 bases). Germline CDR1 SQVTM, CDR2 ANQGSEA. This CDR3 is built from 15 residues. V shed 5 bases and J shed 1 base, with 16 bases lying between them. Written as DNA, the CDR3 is TGCAGCGTTTCTCGGGTCCCGGGGGGCACAGATACGCAGTATTTT. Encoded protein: CSVSRVPGGTDTQYF.

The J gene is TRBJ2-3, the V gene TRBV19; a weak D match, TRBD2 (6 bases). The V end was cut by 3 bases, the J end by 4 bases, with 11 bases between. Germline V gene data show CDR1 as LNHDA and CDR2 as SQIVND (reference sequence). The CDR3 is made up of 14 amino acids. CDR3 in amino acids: CASSIVGGADTQYF. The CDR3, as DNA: TGTGCCAGTAGTATCGTGGGAGGAGCAGATACGCAGTATTTT. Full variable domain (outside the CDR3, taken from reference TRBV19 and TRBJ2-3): DGGITQSPKYLFRKEGQNVTLSCEQNLNHDAMYWYRQDPGQGLRLIYYSQIVNDFQKGDIAEGYSVSREKKESFPLTVTSAQKNPTAFYLCASSIVGGADTQYFGPGTRLTVL.

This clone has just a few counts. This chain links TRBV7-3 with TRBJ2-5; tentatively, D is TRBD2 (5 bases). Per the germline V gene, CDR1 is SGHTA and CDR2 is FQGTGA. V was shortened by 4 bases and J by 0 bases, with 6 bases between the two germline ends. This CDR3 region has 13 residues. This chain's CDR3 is CASSSGNQETQYF. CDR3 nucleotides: TGTGCCAGCAGCTCGGGGAACCAAGAGACCCAGTACTTC.

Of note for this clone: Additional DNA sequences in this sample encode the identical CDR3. DNA for the CDR3: TGCGCCAGCAGCTTGGGACAGGGGGCGGAAGGCTACACCTTC. Its translation is CASSLGQGAEGYTF. The chain recombines TRBV5-1 with TRBJ1-2, with 10 bases that match TRBD1. With V trimmed by 0 bases and J by 8 bases, 4 bases remained unmatched. The germline CDR1 and CDR2 sequences are SGHRS and YFSETQ. CDR3 length: 14 amino acids. Complete variable domain (other parts from reference TRBV5-1 and TRBJ1-2): KAGVTQTPRYLIKTRGQQVTLSCSPISGHRSVSWYQQTPGQGLQFLFEYFSETQRNKGNFPGRFSGRQFSNSRSEMNVSTLELGDSALYLCASSLGQGAEGYTFGSGTRLTVV.

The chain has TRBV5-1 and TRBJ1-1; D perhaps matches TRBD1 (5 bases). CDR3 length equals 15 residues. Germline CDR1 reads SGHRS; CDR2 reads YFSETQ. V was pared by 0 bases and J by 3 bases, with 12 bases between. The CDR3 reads CASSLVGGGYTEAFF. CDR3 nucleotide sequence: TGCGCCAGCAGCTTGGTTGGGGGGGGATACACTGAAGCTTTCTTT.

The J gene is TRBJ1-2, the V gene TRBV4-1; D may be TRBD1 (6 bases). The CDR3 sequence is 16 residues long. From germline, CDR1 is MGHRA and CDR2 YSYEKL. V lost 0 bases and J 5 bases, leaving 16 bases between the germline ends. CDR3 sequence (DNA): TGCGCCAGCAGCCAAGAGGGGGGGGCGGGACCTTATGGCTACACCTTC. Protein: CASSQEGGAGPYGYTF.